The next 31 T cell receptor beta chains were all read from a single sample in a study of neoadjuvant anti-PD-1 for oral cavity cancer. Noted time point: after neoadjuvant nivolumab, at surgical resection. Data came from immunoSEQ multiplex PCR; TCRdb stores just in-frame clones and leaves some out. The sample comprises 13,000 to 15,000 clones, 70% to 75% of which are singletons, and more than 2% rests with the top ten. Source: PBMCs, taken after nivolumab (anti-PD-1) treatment. The receptors shown here come from a person aged 35-80 years with oral cavity squamous cell carcinoma.

The CDR3 reads CASSSWTGGKTQYF. The CDR3 region has the DNA TGTGCCAGCAGCTCCTGGACAGGGGGCAAGACCCAGTACTTC. This chain uses TRBV11-2 with TRBJ2-5; 11 bases line up with TRBD1. The junction had 4 bases not matched to a gene; V was cut back by 4 bases and J by 6 bases. The germline CDR1 and CDR2 sequences are SGHAT and FQNNGV. CDR3 size: 14 residues.

The chain carries TRBV5-6 and TRBJ2-7; D is ambiguous. The V and J ends lost 0 bases and 4 bases respectively, with 5 bases between them. From germline, CDR1 is SGHDT and CDR2 YYEEEE. The length of the CDR3 is 12 residues. CDR3 nucleotides: TGTGCCAGCAGCTTGGCTGCTTACGAGCAGTACTTC. This gives the protein CASSLAAYEQYF. Looking up the rest from reference TRBV5-6 and TRBJ2-7 gives the full variable domain: DAGVTQSPTHLIKTRGQQVTLRCSPKSGHDTVSWYQQALGQGPQFIFQYYEEEERQRGNFPDRFSGHQFPNYSSELNVNALLLGDSALYLCASSLAAYEQYFGPGTRLTVT.

This rearrangement joins TRBV10-3 to TRBJ2-7, with D tentatively TRBD2 (5 bases). Trimming took 4 bases from V and 1 from J, leaving 11 bases between them. Germline-derived CDR1 and CDR2 are ENHRY and SYGVKD. This CDR3 contains 14 residues. CDR3 amino acids: CAISAGSESYEQYF. In DNA form, the CDR3 reads TGTGCCATCAGTGCGGGTAGCGAGTCCTACGAGCAGTACTTC.

The rearrangement joins TRBV5-1 to TRBJ2-3, with no clear D. The V gene lost 4 bases and the J gene lost 1 base, with 4 bases spanning the gap. Germline V lookup: CDR1 SGHRS, CDR2 YFSETQ. This CDR3 comprises 12 residues. The CDR3 coding sequence is TGCGCCAGCAGCGGGGGCACAGATACGCAGTATTTT. It specifies CASSGGTDTQYF.

The V call is TRBV27, the J call TRBJ2-1, with 8 bases fitting TRBD2. Trimming removed 3 bases from V and 1 base from J; junction bases left unmatched: 5. There are 16 residues in the CDR3. Germline V gene data show CDR1 as MNHEY and CDR2 as SMNVEV (reference sequence). CDR3 sequence reads: CASSLAGLGSYNEQFF. As DNA, the CDR3 is TGTGCCAGCAGTTTGGCGGGACTAGGTTCCTACAATGAGCAGTTCTTC.

The CDR3, as DNA: TGCGCCAGCAGCTTGGACAGTGCGGGCTACAATGAGCAGTTCTTC. Translation: CASSLDSAGYNEQFF. This chain connects TRBV5-1 to TRBJ2-1; the D gene is possibly TRBD2 (5 bases). Germline V gene sequence: CDR1 SGHRS, CDR2 YFSETQ. The CDR3 is made up of 15 amino acids. V was cut by 0 bases and J by 3 bases, with 10 bases left in between. Together with reference TRBV5-1 and TRBJ2-1, the CDR3 gives the full variable domain: KAGVTQTPRYLIKTRGQQVTLSCSPISGHRSVSWYQQTPGQGLQFLFEYFSETQRNKGNFPGRFSGRQFSNSRSEMNVSTLELGDSALYLCASSLDSAGYNEQFFGPGTRLTVL.

V gene TRBV5-4 combines with J gene TRBJ2-5; D is perhaps TRBD1 or TRBD2 (5 bases each). This CDR3 contains 14 residues. The V gene lost 4 bases and the J gene lost 5 bases, with 15 bases spanning the gap. The germline gives CDR1 SGHNT, CDR2 YYREEE (reference sequence). The CDR3 sequence: CASSPDGGSETQYF. As DNA, the CDR3 is TGTGCCAGCAGCCCGGATGGGGGTAGCGAGACCCAGTACTTC.

V is TRBV7-3 and J is TRBJ2-3; TRBD2 aligns across 8 bases. V gave up 2 bases and J gave up 10 bases; unmatched junction bases: 14. CDR1 SGHTA and CDR2 FQGTGA come from the germline V gene. The CDR3 covers 16 residues. The CDR3 nucleotides read TGTGCCAGCAGCTTAGGTGCGACGGCGGGAGGTAGCGCGCAGTATTTT. Protein: CASSLGATAGGSAQYF.

This clone was recorded a few times. The chain employs TRBV7-8 and TRBJ1-1; D is unresolved. Trimming stripped 5 bases from V and 0 bases from J, with 10 bases between. There are 14 residues in the CDR3. CDR1 SGHVS and CDR2 FQNEAQ come from the germline V gene. This chain's CDR3 is CASSARRLNTEAFF. The CDR3 bases are TGTGCCAGCAGCGCCCGACGGTTGAACACTGAAGCTTTCTTT. Looking up the rest from reference TRBV7-8 and TRBJ1-1 gives the full variable domain: GAGVSQSPRYKVAKRGQDVALRCDPISGHVSLFWYQQALGQGPEFLTYFQNEAQLDKSGLPSDRFFAERPEGSVSTLKIQRTQQEDSAVYLCASSARRLNTEAFFGQGTRLTVV.

The gene calls are TRBV6-1 and TRBJ1-2, with 7 nucleotides matching TRBD1. V lost 4 bases and J lost 5; bases outside the gene matches: 10. The CDR3 covers 15 residues. The V gene's germline CDR1 is MNHNS and CDR2 SASEGT. The CDR3 coding sequence is TGTGCCAGCAGTGCGTTACAGGGGATGGGGTATGGCTACACCTTC. It encodes CASSALQGMGYGYTF.

This clone came up a few times. The J gene is TRBJ1-2, the V gene TRBV18; 7 bases fit TRBD1. With 5 bases clipped from V and 6 bases from J, the junction kept 0 bases outside the gene matches. Per the germline V gene, CDR1 is KGHSH and CDR2 is LQKENI. The CDR3 totals 11 residues. CDR3 in amino acids: CASSTGDGYTF. DNA of the CDR3: TGTGCCAGCTCAACAGGGGATGGCTACACCTTC.

The rearrangement joins TRBV7-9 to TRBJ1-6; no reliable D call. The V end lost 1 base, the J end lost 6 bases, and 4 bases lay between the germline ends. This CDR3 is built from 13 residues. Germline lookup yields CDR1 SEHNR and CDR2 FQNEAQ (reference sequence). CDR3 in amino acids: CASSLGANSPLHF. The CDR3, as DNA: TGTGCCAGCAGCTTAGGGGCTAATTCACCCCTCCACTTT.

V and J are TRBV12-5 and TRBJ2-5; the D gene is possibly TRBD2 (5 bases). Trimming removed 0 bases at V and 4 bases at J, with 18 bases between. From germline, CDR1 is LGHNT and CDR2 FRNRAP. The CDR3 runs to 17 residues. In DNA, the CDR3 is TGTGCTAGTGGTTTGGTAAGAGGGAGCCCGGGTGGAGAGACCCAGTACTTC. The encoded protein is CASGLVRGSPGGETQYF.

V is TRBV4-1 and J is TRBJ1-1; D possibly corresponds to TRBD1 (5 bases). The germline CDR1 and CDR2 sequences are MGHRA and YSYEKL. V was pared by 8 bases and J by 3 bases, with 19 bases between. This CDR3 comprises 15 residues. The DNA for the CDR3 is TGCGCCAGCTTTGGAATAGGTCGGGGGGACACTGAAGCTTTCTTT. Translation gives CASFGIGRGDTEAFF.

This chain links TRBV7-9 with TRBJ2-2; 8 nucleotides line up with TRBD2. Trimming cost V 2 bases and J 2 bases; bases outside gene matches: 10. This CDR3 comprises 18 residues. Looked up from germline, CDR1 is SEHNR and CDR2 is FQNEAQ (reference sequence). The CDR3 protein is CASSLSPLAGRNTGELFF. CDR3 bases: TGTGCCAGCAGCTTATCACCCTTAGCGGGGCGTAACACCGGGGAGCTGTTTTTT.

The chain uses TRBV5-4 and TRBJ2-2; D is possibly TRBD2 (5 bases). CDR3 length: 16 residues. Trimming left V 0 bases short and J 7 bases short, with 16 bases between. Germline values: CDR1 SGHNT, CDR2 YYREEE (reference sequence). CDR3 protein: CASSLAGVLGGGELFF. The CDR3 DNA follows: TGTGCCAGCAGCTTGGCCGGGGTGCTCGGCGGCGGGGAGCTGTTTTTT.

The V gene is TRBV4-2, the J gene TRBJ1-1; no clear D. V lost 0 bases and J 3 bases, leaving 8 bases between the germline ends. The CDR3 contains 14 residues. Germline V gene data show CDR1 as LGHNA and CDR2 as YNFKEQ. The CDR3 loop is CASSQDPRDTEAFF. For the CDR3, the DNA is TGTGCCAGCAGCCAAGACCCGCGGGACACTGAAGCTTTCTTT.

The V and J genes are TRBV6-1 and TRBJ1-5; a weak D match, TRBD1 (6 bases). The V gene's germline CDR1 is MNHNS and CDR2 SASEGT. Trimming cost V 2 bases and J 4 bases, with 9 bases left between them. The CDR3 length is 14 residues. CDR3 nucleotide sequence: TGTGCCAGCAGTGAACAGGGGTTGAATCAGCCCCAGCATTTT. This codes for CASSEQGLNQPQHF.

The chain uses TRBV4-1 and TRBJ2-2; the D gene is possibly TRBD2 (7 bases). Trimming shortened V by 2 bases and J by 5 bases, and 24 bases separated the two germline ends. CDR1 and CDR2 from the germline V gene are MGHRA and YSYEKL. The CDR3 length is 19 residues. The CDR3 is CASSQHPRGGLRGTGELFF. In nucleotides, the CDR3 is TGCGCCAGCAGCCAACACCCTAGGGGGGGGCTACGAGGGACCGGGGAGCTGTTTTTT.

The chain employs TRBV28 and TRBJ2-7; no clear D. CDR3 size: 14 residues. Germline CDR1 MDHEN, CDR2 SYDVKM. The V and J ends lost 0 bases and 6 bases respectively, with 12 bases between them. This CDR3 is CASSLWYVSSEQYF. DNA for the CDR3: TGTGCCAGCAGTTTATGGTACGTAAGCAGCGAGCAGTACTTC.

The chain carries TRBV18 and TRBJ2-1; D gene unclear. Trimming cost V 3 bases and J 3 bases, with 24 bases left between them. CDR1 is KGHSH, CDR2 LQKENI, per germline. The CDR3 loop spans 19 amino acids. CDR3 DNA: TGTGCCAGCTCACCGGGTGCTAGTGGTATGGCATTGCTCTACAATGAGCAGTTCTTC. This sequence encodes CASSPGASGMALLYNEQFF.

The chain joins TRBV30 to TRBJ1-4, with TRBD1 matching 9 bases. V trimming: 2 bases; J trimming: 8 bases; junction bases outside the gene matches: 9. The CDR3 contains 15 residues. The V gene's germline CDR1 is GTSNPN and CDR2 SVGIG (reference sequence). CDR3: CAWSPHRGRWEKLFF. CDR3 bases: TGTGCCTGGAGTCCCCACAGGGGGCGCTGGGAAAAACTGTTTTTT.

This chain links TRBV28 with TRBJ1-1; 8 nucleotides agree with TRBD1. J gave up 3 bases and V 2 bases, and 5 bases lay outside the gene matches. CDR3 length: 15 residues. Per the germline V gene, CDR1 is MDHEN and CDR2 is SYDVKM. For the CDR3, the DNA is TGTGCCAGCAGTTTAAGGAACAGGGGGGACACTGAAGCTTTCTTT. Its translation: CASSLRNRGDTEAFF.

The CDR3 DNA sequence: TGTGCCAGCAGTTTCACGGGGGCGAAAAAGCCCAATCAGCCCCAGCATTTT. Protein sequence: CASSFTGAKKPNQPQHF. The chain recombines TRBV28 with TRBJ1-5; D possibly corresponds to TRBD1 (6 bases). CDR1 is MDHEN, CDR2 SYDVKM, per germline. CDR3 size: 17 residues. V lost 3 bases and J 3 bases, leaving 18 bases between the germline ends.

This chain joins TRBV6-5 and TRBJ2-2, with a possible D match to TRBD2 (6 bases). V lost 2 bases and J 5 bases, leaving 9 bases between the germline ends. CDR1 and CDR2 (germline): MNHEY, SVGAGI. CDR3 length: 14 residues. The CDR3 nucleotides are TGTGCCAGCAGTTACGGCGGGAATACCGGGGAGCTGTTTTTT. Its translation is CASSYGGNTGELFF.

The chain employs TRBV5-1 and TRBJ2-7, with D unresolved. The CDR3 is 13 amino acids. From germline, CDR1 is SGHRS and CDR2 YFSETQ. V was cut by 3 bases and J by 7 bases, with 14 bases left in between. CDR3 protein: CASSSLVGLEQYF. DNA for the CDR3: TGCGCCAGCAGCTCGCTGGTAGGGTTAGAGCAGTACTTC.

This chain links TRBV10-3 with TRBJ2-3; perhaps D is TRBD1 or TRBD2 (6 bases each). The CDR3 spans 13 residues. The V gene's germline CDR1 is ENHRY and CDR2 SYGVKD. The V and J ends lost 4 bases and 6 bases respectively, with 11 bases between them. The CDR3 sequence: CAISGRGSDTQYF. The CDR3 DNA sequence: TGTGCCATCAGTGGGAGGGGGTCGGATACGCAGTATTTT.

This clone occurred a few times. The V gene is TRBV4-1, the J gene TRBJ2-2; no definite D call. Germline CDR1 reads MGHRA; CDR2 reads YSYEKL. Trimming removed 1 base at V and 9 bases at J, with 9 bases between. This CDR3 is built from 13 residues. CDR3 nucleotide sequence: TGCGCCAGCAGCCAAGTTGGGGTCCGGGAGCTGTTTTTT. Translated, it gives CASSQVGVRELFF.

This clone showed up just a few times. This chain connects TRBV14 to TRBJ1-1; D perhaps matches TRBD1 (6 bases). Per germline, CDR1 SGHDN and CDR2 FVKESK. The CDR3 loop spans 15 amino acids. With 1 base removed from V and 0 bases from J, the gap between germline ends came to 9 bases. CDR3 in amino acids: CASSQAGALNTEAFF. In DNA, the CDR3 is TGTGCCAGCAGCCAAGCGGGGGCCCTGAACACTGAAGCTTTCTTT.

The chain uses TRBV27 and TRBJ2-7; D ambiguous. V gave up 5 bases and J gave up 2 bases, with 19 bases separating them. The CDR3 covers 16 residues. Germline lookup yields CDR1 MNHEY and CDR2 SMNVEV (reference sequence). The CDR3 DNA reads TGTGCCAGCAGTCACGGCGAGAGGCGTCTTGCCTACGAGCAGTACTTC. It translates to CASSHGERRLAYEQYF.

The rearrangement joins TRBV5-5 to TRBJ1-2; D is unclear. In germline, CDR1 is SGHKS, CDR2 YYEKEE (reference sequence). V was trimmed by 6 bases and J by 1 base, leaving 10 bases between them. The CDR3 is 13 amino acids. This CDR3 reads CASNYELNYGYTF. In nucleotides, the CDR3 is TGTGCCAGCAACTACGAACTTAACTATGGCTACACCTTC. Based on the CDR3 plus reference TRBV5-5 and TRBJ1-2, the full variable domain is DAGVTQSPTHLIKTRGQQVTLRCSPISGHKSVSWYQQVLGQGPQFIFQYYEKEERGRGNFPDRFSARQFPNYSSELNVNALLLGDSALYLCASNYELNYGYTFGSGTRLTVV.